This T cell receptor (beta chain) was sequenced in a study of PD-L1 blockade in urothelial cancer. Study-level background: Prior regimens of chemotherapy numbered 0 to 3 per patient. General study findings and limits: At 3 weeks on treatment, tumor-associated clones expanded more with durable benefit.

This clone has only a few counts. Its target is not known. The germline gives CDR1 KGHSH, CDR2 LQKENI. V dropped 5 bases and J dropped 4; count of bases not matched to a gene: 12. The CDR3 has 16 residues. Regarding time point: pretreatment peripheral blood. Only in-frame clones appear in the TCRdb table, and some are missing; sequencing was by immunoSEQ multiplex PCR. The profile shows 70,000 or so clones, under 90% of them singletons. The TCR was taken from a man between 65 and 80 years old with urothelial cancer. The chain is built from TRBV18 and TRBJ2-5; TRBD1 matches at 8 bases. The sequencing here drew on PBMCs, taken around atezolizumab (anti-PD-L1) treatment. CDR3 DNA: TGTGCCAGCTCATCATCGACAGGGGTAATTGGAGAGACCCAGTACTTC. Protein: CASSSSTGVIGETQYF.